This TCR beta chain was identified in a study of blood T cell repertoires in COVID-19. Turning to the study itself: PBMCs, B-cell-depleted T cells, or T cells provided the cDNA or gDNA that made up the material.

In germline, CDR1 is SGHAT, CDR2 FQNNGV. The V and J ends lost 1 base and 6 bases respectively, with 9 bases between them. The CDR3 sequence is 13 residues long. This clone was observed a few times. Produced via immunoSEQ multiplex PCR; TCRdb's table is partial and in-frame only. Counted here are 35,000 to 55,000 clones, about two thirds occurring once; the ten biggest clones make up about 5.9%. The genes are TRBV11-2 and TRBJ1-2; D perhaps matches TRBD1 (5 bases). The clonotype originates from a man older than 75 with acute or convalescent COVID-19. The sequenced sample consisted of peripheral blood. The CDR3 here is CASSLARANGYTF. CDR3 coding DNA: TGTGCCAGCAGCTTAGCCAGGGCCAATGGCTACACCTTC.